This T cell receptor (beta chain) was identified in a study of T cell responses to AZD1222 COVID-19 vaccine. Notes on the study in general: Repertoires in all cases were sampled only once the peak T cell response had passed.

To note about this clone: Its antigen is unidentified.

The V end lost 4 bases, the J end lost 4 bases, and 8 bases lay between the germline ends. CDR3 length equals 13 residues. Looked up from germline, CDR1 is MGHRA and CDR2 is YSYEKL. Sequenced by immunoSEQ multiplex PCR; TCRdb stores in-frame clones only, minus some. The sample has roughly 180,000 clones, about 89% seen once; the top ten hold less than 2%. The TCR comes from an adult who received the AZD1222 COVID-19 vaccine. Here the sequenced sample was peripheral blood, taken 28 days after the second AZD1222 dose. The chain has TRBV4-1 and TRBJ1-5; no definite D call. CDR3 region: CASSPSWNQPQHF. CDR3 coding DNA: TGCGCCAGCAGCCCAAGCTGGAATCAGCCCCAGCATTTT.